Sequencing of this T cell receptor beta chain was carried out in a study of molecular identifiers for immune sequencing clone quantification. TCRdb processed the PCR reads anew with MiXCR; each CDR3 protein has one entry. The data show 250,000 to 350,000 distinct CDR3 sequences, 20% to 25% seen once. Germline CDR1 and CDR2: SEHNR and FQNEAQ (reference sequence). The CDR3 totals 15 residues. Trimming stripped 7 bases from V and 2 bases from J, with 18 bases between. As for this clonotype: This clone may be a read error of a much larger clone one base away.

This chain connects TRBV7-9 to TRBJ2-7; a weak D match, TRBD2 (6 bases). The receptor's source is a human donor in good health. Some libraries in this study had Jurkat cell RNA spiked in. The sample was naive CD8+ T cells from blood, with Jurkat cell RNA spiked in. Subset meaning: FACS-sorted CD8+CD4-CCR7+CD45RA+ naive T cells. CDR3 protein: CASIVLAETTYEQYF. CDR3 nucleotide sequence: TGTGCCAGCATCGTCTTAGCGGAAACAACCTACGAGCAGTACTTC. Full variable domain (remainder filled in from reference TRBV7-9 and TRBJ2-7): DTGVSQNPRHKITKRGQNVTFRCDPISEHNRLYWYRQTLGQGPEFLTYFQNEAQLEKSRLLSDRFSAERPKGSFSTLEIQRTEQGDSAMYLCASIVLAETTYEQYFGPGTRLTVT.